What follows describes a single TCR beta chain. Its antigen remains unidentified. Method: immunoSEQ multiplex PCR; TCRdb's copy keeps in-frame clones and lacks some. The sample shows approximately 60,000 clones, approximately 89% of them seen only once. Every patient relapsed after autologous stem cell transplantation, and brentuximab vedotin exposure varied. These data come from a study of PD-1 blockade in classical Hodgkin lymphoma. The study's findings and limits: Baseline TCR diversity was reportedly lower in newly diagnosed patients than in healthy donors. It was reported as lower still in relapsed/refractory patients.

The CDR3 spans 15 residues. The V and J ends lost 4 bases and 6 bases respectively, with 18 bases between them. Germline-derived CDR1 and CDR2 are LGHNA and YNFKEQ. The sample in question was peripheral blood mononuclear cells (PBMCs), obtained at baseline. The chain couples TRBV4-2 to TRBJ1-2, with a tentative D call TRBD1 (5 bases). This receptor was taken from a human donor with classical Hodgkin lymphoma. CDR3 DNA: TGTGCCAGCAGCCTTTTGGGAGGGGTAAGGGATGGCTACACCTTC. As protein: CASSLLGGVRDGYTF.